This T cell receptor beta chain appears in the sequencing data of a study of post-analysis software for immune sequencing data. This clonotype was seen ten or more times. Its target is not known. The germline V gene has CDR1 SQVTM and CDR2 ANQGSEA. CDR3 length equals 14 residues. The germline V and J ends were trimmed by 4 bases and 3 bases, with 15 bases remaining between them. Tagging with unique molecular identifiers was a feature of the TCR beta cDNA libraries. In TCRdb, the PCR reads were re-called with MiXCR into one record per CDR3 protein. Of about 430,000 distinct CDR3 sequences listed, 30% to 40% are singletons. Study outcomes and limitations: Controls showed lower frequencies than patients for 5 or 6 TRBV segments, and TRBV5-6, TRBV5-1 and TRBV20-1 were among these.

The clonotype comes from a girl aged 2 to 10 with multiple sclerosis. Sequencing was carried out using blood. The chain joins TRBV29-1 to TRBJ1-2, with TRBD1 as a possible D gene (6 bases). The CDR3 DNA reads TGCAGCGTTGGTGACGGGGGGCAGTACTATGGCTACACCTTC. Translation gives CSVGDGGQYYGYTF. The whole variable domain, remainder taken from reference TRBV29-1 and TRBJ1-2, is SAVISQKPSRDICQRGTSLTIQCQVDSQVTMMFWYRQQPGQSLTLIATANQGSEATYESGFVIDKFPISRPNLTFSTLTVSNMSPEDSSIYLCSVGDGGQYYGYTFGSGTRLTVV.